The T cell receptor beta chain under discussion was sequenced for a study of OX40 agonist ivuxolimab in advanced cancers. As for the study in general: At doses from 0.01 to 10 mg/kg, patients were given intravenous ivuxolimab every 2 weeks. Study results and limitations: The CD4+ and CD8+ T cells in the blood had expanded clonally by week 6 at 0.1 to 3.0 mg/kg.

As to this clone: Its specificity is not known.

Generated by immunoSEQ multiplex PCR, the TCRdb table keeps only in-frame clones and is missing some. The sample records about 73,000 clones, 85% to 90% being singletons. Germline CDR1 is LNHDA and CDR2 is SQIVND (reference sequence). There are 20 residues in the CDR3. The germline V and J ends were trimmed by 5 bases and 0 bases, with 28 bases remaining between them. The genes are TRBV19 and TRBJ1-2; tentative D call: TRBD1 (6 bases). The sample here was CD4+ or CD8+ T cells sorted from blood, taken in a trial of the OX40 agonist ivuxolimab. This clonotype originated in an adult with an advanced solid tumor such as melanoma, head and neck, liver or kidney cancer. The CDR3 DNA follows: TGTGCCAGTAGTCCACAGGGTGCGGTTTCTAGGGTGTCAGCTAACTATGGCTACACCTTC. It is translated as CASSPQGAVSRVSANYGYTF.